This TCR beta chain was recovered during a study of blood T cell repertoires in COVID-19. Background on the study: Material from acute and convalescent COVID-19 was sourced from the United States, Italy and Spain. Sources were T cells, B-cell-depleted T cells, or PBMCs; the material itself was cDNA or gDNA.

Per the original methods: Scientists estimated how many nucleated cells there were by amplifying reference gene primers. Measured with immunoSEQ multiplex PCR; TCRdb has only the in-frame clones, and not every one. The DNA gave D and trimming, while V, J and clone size come from that table. In the table there are roughly 310,000 clones, roughly 88% of which are singletons. The clonotype was recovered from a woman in her forties or fifties with active or convalescent COVID-19. The specimen sequenced was peripheral blood.

In nucleotides, the CDR3 is TGTGCCAGCAGTCAACTAGGGGAAGAGACCCAGTACTTC. It is translated as CASSQLGEETQYF. The chain uses TRBV3-1 (or the pseudogene TRBV3-2) and TRBJ2-5; D is possibly TRBD1 or TRBD2 (5 bases each). Germline values: CDR1 LGHDT, CDR2 YNNKEL (reference sequence). The length of the CDR3 is 13 residues. V lost 6 bases and J 3 bases, leaving 11 bases between the germline ends.